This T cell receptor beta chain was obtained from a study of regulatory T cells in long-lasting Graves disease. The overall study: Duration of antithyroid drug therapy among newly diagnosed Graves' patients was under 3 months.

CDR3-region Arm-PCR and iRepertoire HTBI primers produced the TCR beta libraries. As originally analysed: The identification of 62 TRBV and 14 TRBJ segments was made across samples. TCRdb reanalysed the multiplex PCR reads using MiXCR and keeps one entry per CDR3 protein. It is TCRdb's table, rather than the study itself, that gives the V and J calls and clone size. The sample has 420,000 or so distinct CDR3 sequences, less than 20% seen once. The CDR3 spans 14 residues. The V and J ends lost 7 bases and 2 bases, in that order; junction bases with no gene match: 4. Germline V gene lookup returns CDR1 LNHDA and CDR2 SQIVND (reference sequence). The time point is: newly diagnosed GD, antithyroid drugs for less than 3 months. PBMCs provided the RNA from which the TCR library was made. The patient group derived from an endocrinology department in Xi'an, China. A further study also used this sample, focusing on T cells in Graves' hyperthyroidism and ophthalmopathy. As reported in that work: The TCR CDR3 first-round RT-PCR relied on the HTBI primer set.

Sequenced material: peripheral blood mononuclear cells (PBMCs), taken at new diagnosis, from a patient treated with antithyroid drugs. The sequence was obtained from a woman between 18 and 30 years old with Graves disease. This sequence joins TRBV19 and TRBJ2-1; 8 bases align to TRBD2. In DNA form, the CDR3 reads TGTGCCAGTAACCCGGGAGGGCCCTACAATGAGCAGTTCTTC. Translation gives CASNPGGPYNEQFF.